A single sample is the source of the 18 T cell receptor beta chains below, sequenced in a study of OX40 agonist ivuxolimab in advanced cancers. Repertoires were generated with immunoSEQ multiplex PCR, while TCRdb's copy carries only in-frame clones and drops some. The sample includes about 76,000 clones, approximately 85% of them seen just once. The material sequenced was CD4+ or CD8+ T cells sorted from blood, taken in a trial of the OX40 agonist ivuxolimab. Receptors originate from an adult with an advanced solid tumor such as melanoma, head and neck, liver or kidney cancer.

In nucleotides, the CDR3 is TGTGCCTGGAGTGTTGGACAGAAAAACATTCAGTACTTC. As protein: CAWSVGQKNIQYF. The chain links TRBV30 to TRBJ2-4; D is perhaps TRBD1 (6 bases). Trimming left V 0 bases short and J 4 bases short, with 7 bases between. The CDR3 spans 13 residues. The germline gives CDR1 GTSNPN, CDR2 SVGIG (reference sequence).

V gene TRBV5-8 combines with J gene TRBJ2-1; a weak D match, TRBD1 (5 bases). The V end lost 3 bases, the J end lost 12 bases, and 10 bases lay between the germline ends. Germline assignment: CDR1 SGHTS and CDR2 YDEGEE. This CDR3 is 11 amino acids long. The CDR3 DNA reads as TGTGCCAGCAGCTCCGTGGGGCCGCAGTTCTTC. Its translation is CASSSVGPQFF.

The J gene is TRBJ1-5, the V gene TRBV18; 7 nucleotides line up with TRBD1. Germline assignment: CDR1 KGHSH and CDR2 LQKENI. There are 17 residues in the CDR3. The ends lost 0 bases at V and 0 bases at J; junction bases unmatched: 5. The CDR3 here is CASSPPGQSYSNQPQHF. CDR3 nucleotides: TGTGCCAGCTCACCACCGGGACAGTCCTATAGCAATCAGCCCCAGCATTTT.

This clone was seen more than once but under ten times. This chain connects TRBV7-2 to TRBJ2-1, with a possible D match to TRBD1 (5 bases). Per germline, CDR1 SGHTA and CDR2 FQGNSA. This CDR3 is 14 amino acids long. V was clipped by 3 bases and J by 9 bases, with 15 bases between them. The CDR3, as DNA: TGTGCCAGCAGCTTGTTTACAGGTTACGGTGAGCAGTTCTTC. It codes for CASSLFTGYGEQFF.

V usage is TRBV6-5 and J usage is TRBJ2-7, with D uncertain. Germline-derived CDR1 and CDR2 are MNHEY and SVGAGI. Between the trimmed V and J ends, which lost 6 bases and 7 bases, there was a span of 22 bases. CDR3 length: 15 amino acids. CDR3 nucleotide sequence: TGTGCCAGCAGCCTCCAAGGCCCCATATATGGGGAGCAGTACTTC. It translates to CASSLQGPIYGEQYF.

The CDR3 DNA reads TGCGCCAGCAGCCAAGCGACGGAGACGGCTGGAAACACCATATATTTT. Protein product: CASSQATETAGNTIYF. The rearrangement joins TRBV4-3 to TRBJ1-3, with unresolved D. This CDR3 has 16 amino acids. The germline V gene encodes CDR1 LGHNA and CDR2 YSLEER. Trimming left V 1 base short and J 2 bases short, with 12 bases between.

The chain has TRBV19 and TRBJ1-5, with D perhaps TRBD1 (5 bases). The CDR3 totals 16 residues. Germline assignment: CDR1 LNHDA and CDR2 SQIVND (reference sequence). V was shortened by 7 bases and J by 0 bases, with 16 bases between the two germline ends. CDR3 protein: CASKRGGGNSNQPQHF. The CDR3 DNA reads as TGTGCCAGTAAAAGGGGCGGGGGGAATAGCAATCAGCCCCAGCATTTT.

In DNA form, the CDR3 reads TGTGCGGGTTCGGGGGAGCAAGAGACCCAGTACTTC. The encoded protein is CAGSGEQETQYF. V and J are TRBV2 and TRBJ2-5, with D maybe TRBD2 (6 bases). The V gene's germline CDR1 is SNHLY and CDR2 FYNNEI. The CDR3 is made up of 12 amino acids.

Concerning this clone itself: One junction end disagrees with the germline gene, perhaps due to a read error. The chain links TRBV11-3 to TRBJ2-2; D may match TRBD1 or TRBD2 (7 bases each). Germline V gene data show CDR1 as SGHNT and CDR2 as YENEEA. This CDR3 contains 14 residues. This CDR3 reads CASSLDKGAGVLFF. DNA of the CDR3: TGTGCCAGCAGCTTAGATAAGGGGGCGGGGGTGCTGTTTTTT. Complete variable domain (other parts from reference TRBV11-3 and TRBJ2-2): EAGVVQSPRYKIIEKKQPVAFWCNPISGHNTLYWYLQNLGQGPELLIRYENEEAVDDSQLPKDRFSAERLKGVDSTLKIQPAELGDSAVYLCASSLDKGAGVLFFGEGSRLTVL.

V is TRBV19 and J is TRBJ1-3; D possibly corresponds to TRBD1 (5 bases). The CDR3 runs to 15 residues. Looked up from germline, CDR1 is LNHDA and CDR2 is SQIVND (reference sequence). V was clipped by 6 bases and J by 0 bases, with 12 bases between them. The CDR3 DNA reads TGTGCCAGTAGGGCTGGGACGGCCTCTGGAAACACCATATATTTT. Encoded protein: CASRAGTASGNTIYF.

This clone was observed a single time. The chain joins TRBV2 to TRBJ1-5; weak D call: TRBD1 (5 bases). V shed 1 base and J shed 4 bases, with 11 bases lying between them. This CDR3 has 15 residues. Germline CDR1 SNHLY, CDR2 FYNNEI. Here the CDR3 reads CASSEVRGDNQPQHF. For the CDR3, the DNA is TGTGCCAGCAGTGAAGTTAGGGGCGATAATCAGCCCCAGCATTTT.

The J gene is TRBJ1-5, the V gene TRBV7-8, with D unresolved. The germline V and J ends were trimmed by 1 base and 3 bases, with 7 bases remaining between them. Germline CDR1 and CDR2: SGHVS and FQNEAQ. The CDR3 has 14 residues. The CDR3 region has the DNA TGTGCCAGCAGCTTAGGAGGCATCAATCAGCCCCAGCATTTT. The encoded protein is CASSLGGINQPQHF.

The rearrangement links TRBV6-6 to TRBJ1-1; D is ambiguous. Germline-derived CDR1 and CDR2 are MNHNY and SVGAGI (reference sequence). The CDR3 runs to 12 residues. Trimming removed 0 bases at V and 7 bases at J, with 6 bases between. This CDR3 is CASSYSPGEAFF. CDR3 in DNA: TGTGCCAGCAGTTACTCGCCGGGTGAAGCTTTCTTT.

J is TRBJ2-7 and V is TRBV10-2; weak D call: TRBD1 (5 bases). The CDR3 runs 16 residues. V gave up 1 base and J gave up 0 bases, with 13 bases separating them. CDR1 is WSHSY and CDR2 is SAAADI in the germline V gene. The CDR3 loop is CASSEFSSGSSYEQYF. CDR3 bases: TGCGCCAGCAGTGAGTTTTCCTCAGGGTCCTCCTACGAGCAGTACTTC.

This clone showed up just once. One junction end disagrees with the germline gene, perhaps due to a read error. This specimen includes other DNA sequences encoding the same CDR3. The chain has TRBV19 and TRBJ1-2, with 7 positions matching TRBD1. Germline V gene sequence: CDR1 LNHDA, CDR2 SQIVND (reference sequence). The CDR3 totals 13 residues. The DNA of the CDR3 is TGTGCCAGTACCCCGACAGGGAACTATGGTTACACCTTC. This encodes CASTPTGNYGYTF.

Concerning this clone itself: At one boundary the junction diverges from the germline segment, which might be a read error. This chain uses TRBV7-7 with TRBJ1-3; D ambiguous. This CDR3 comprises 13 residues. Germline CDR1 is SSHAT and CDR2 is FNYEAQ (reference sequence). The CDR3 nucleotides read TGTGCTAGCAGCTTAGGGCACGGAAACACCATATATTTT. It encodes CASSLGHGNTIYF.

The chain links TRBV7-8 to TRBJ2-1, with a possible D match to TRBD2 (5 bases). V was clipped by 5 bases and J by 9 bases, with 17 bases between them. CDR1 and CDR2 (germline): SGHVS, FQNEAQ. This CDR3 contains 14 residues. This chain's CDR3 is CASSHDTRSTEQFF. CDR3 DNA sequence: TGTGCCAGCAGCCATGACACTAGGTCCACTGAGCAGTTCTTC. The full variable domain, rest sourced from reference TRBV7-8 and TRBJ2-1, is GAGVSQSPRYKVAKRGQDVALRCDPISGHVSLFWYQQALGQGPEFLTYFQNEAQLDKSGLPSDRFFAERPEGSVSTLKIQRTQQEDSAVYLCASSHDTRSTEQFFGPGTRLTVL.

This chain joins TRBV5-1 and TRBJ1-2; D is unresolved. The length of the CDR3 is 12 residues. Trimming took off 7 bases at V and 8 bases at J, with 15 bases between the two ends. Germline-derived CDR1 and CDR2 are SGHRS and YFSETQ. DNA for the CDR3: TGCGCCAGCTCGGGAGACTATGTGGGCTACACCTTC. It yields the protein CASSGDYVGYTF.